The rows below give T cell receptor beta chains drawn from one sample of a study of blood T cells in healthy people across ages. Using its own MiXCR run on the 5' RACE reads, TCRdb lists one record per CDR3 protein. The sample consists of 1.8 million or so distinct CDR3 sequences, 39% of them appearing once. The sample taken for sequencing was blood. Receptor source: a human donor in good health. The CDR3 runs from the conserved cysteine through the conserved F or W. The D gene is left open where the match is weak. Size is omitted from some rows. Given values are once, few, many or a class for expanded clones.

v_call	clone_size	d_call	j_call	cdr3_nt	cdr3_aa
TRBV7-2	-	TRBD2	TRBJ2-1	TGTGCCAGCAGCTTGGCTAGCGGGGGGCTTATCAATGAGCAGTTCTTC	CASSLASGGLINEQFF
TRBV20-1	-	-	TRBJ2-3	TGCAGTGCGAGCAGGGAGTTGGTGAATGCAGATACGCAGTATTTT	CSASRELVNADTQYF
TRBV7-2	-	TRBD2	TRBJ2-2	TGTGCCAGCAGCGGGGGGAGGGGCATCTTGTCCACCGGGGAGCTGTTTTTT	CASSGGRGILSTGELFF
TRBV27	few	-	TRBJ2-7	TGTGCCAGCACTGGGTTCATTGACCAATCAGGTCAATCCTACGAGCAGTACTTC	CASTGFIDQSGQSYEQYF
TRBV9	once	TRBD1	TRBJ1-4	TGTGCCAGCAGCGTAAGGACAGGGAGGGGTGAAAAACGGTTTTTT	CASSVRTGRGEKRFF
TRBV4-1	few	TRBD1	TRBJ1-4	TGCGCCAGCAGCCACCCACGGACAGGGGAATTCTCCACTAATGAAAAACTGTTTTTT	CASSHPRTGEFSTNEKLFF
TRBV7-3	-	-	TRBJ1-1	TGTGCCAGCAGCTTATCAGGGGTATACACTGAAGCTTTCTTT	CASSLSGVYTEAFF
TRBV7-9	-	-	TRBJ2-7	TGTGCCAGCAGCCGCGGGACATCGGTATCCTACGAGCAGTACTTC	CASSRGTSVSYEQYF
TRBV12-3/TRBV12-4	few	-	TRBJ1-4	TGTGCCAGCAGTACCCCCCGGGGGAAGTCCCGGGAAAAACTGTTTTTT	CASSTPRGKSREKLFF
TRBV9	few	TRBD1	TRBJ2-7	TGTGCCAGCAGCGTAGCAGGGGGCGAGCCCAGCTCCTACGAGCAGTACTTC	CASSVAGGEPSSYEQYF
TRBV7-9	-	-	TRBJ2-5	TGTGCCCTGGAGGAGGACCTCGACCAAGAGACCCAGTACTTC	CALEEDLDQETQYF
TRBV9	-	-	TRBJ1-1	TGTGCCAGCAGCGTAGCCCTAGAGGCGGTTGCTTTCTTT	CASSVALEAVAFF
TRBV6-6	once	TRBD1	TRBJ1-5	TGTGCCAGCACCAGGGGGCGAGGGCCCCAGCATTTT	CASTRGRGPQHF
TRBV7-2	few	-	TRBJ2-1	TGTGCCAGCAGCTTAGGGGGGGCCTCCACCTCCTACAATGAGCAGTTCTTC	CASSLGGASTSYNEQFF
TRBV5-1	-	-	TRBJ2-5	TGCGCCAGCAGCCTACGATCGCCGGGACCCTTTGGTGGGACCCAGTACTTC	CASSLRSPGPFGGTQYF
TRBV7-3	-	-	TRBJ2-3	TGTGCCAGCAGTCACAGTCCCCTAGATACGCGGTATTTT	CASSHSPLDTRYF
TRBV5-1	few	TRBD1	TRBJ1-1	TGTGCCAGTAGCTTAGTGAGGGGGCTGAACACTGAAGCTTTCTTT	CASSLVRGLNTEAFF
TRBV29-1	few	-	TRBJ2-1	TGCACCGTTGGGGAACCGGGGGCCTACAATGAGCAGTTCTTC	CTVGEPGAYNEQFF
TRBV20-1	-	TRBD2	TRBJ2-4	TGCAGTGCTAGAGATGTCTTTAGCGGGTTGTACTTC	CSARDVFSGLYF
TRBV20-1	-	TRBD2	TRBJ2-7	TGCAGTGCTAGAGATAGGACGGGGGGATCCCACGAGCAGTACTTC	CSARDRTGGSHEQYF
TRBV28	-	-	TRBJ2-5	TGTGCCAGCAGTGTCGGTTCCGGGGAGCAAGAGACCCAGTACTTC	CASSVGSGEQETQYF
TRBV28	-	-	TRBJ1-5	TGTGCCAGCAGTCTCGCCGGGACCGAAAACTGGAGCAATCAGCCCCAGCATTTT	CASSLAGTENWSNQPQHF
TRBV29-1	-	-	TRBJ2-1	TGCAGCGGAATATTTTACGAGCAGTTCTTC	CSGIFYEQFF
TRBV19	-	-	TRBJ2-4	TGTGCCAGTAGTTGGGGTCGCATTCAGTACTTC	CASSWGRIQYF
TRBV6-1	few	-	TRBJ1-5	TGTGCCAGCAACTATCAGCCCCAGCATTTT	CASNYQPQHF
TRBV28	few	TRBD2	TRBJ2-3	TGTGCCAGCGGTCTGTTTTTGCGGGGGGGGGATACGCAGTATTTT	CASGLFLRGGDTQYF
TRBV29-1	few	TRBD1	TRBJ2-3	TGCAGCGTTGAAAGGGACAGGGGACCGGCAGATACGCAGTATTTT	CSVERDRGPADTQYF
TRBV13	-	-	TRBJ1-1	TGTGCCAGCAGCTCATGGGGACGTGCGAACACTGAAGCTTTCTTT	CASSSWGRANTEAFF
TRBV3-1	few	-	TRBJ2-7	TGTGCCAGCAGCCGGTCCGGGATCTCCTACGAGCAGTACTTC	CASSRSGISYEQYF
TRBV20-1	-	-	TRBJ1-2	TGCAGTGGCCAGGGGTTTAACTATGGCTACACCTTC	CSGQGFNYGYTF
TRBV5-1	-	-	TRBJ2-3	TGCGCCAGCAGGATATACAGGAGCACAGATACGCAGTATTTT	CASRIYRSTDTQYF
TRBV20-1	-	-	TRBJ2-7	TGCAGTGCTGGACAGACCTCCTACGAGCAGTACTTC	CSAGQTSYEQYF
TRBV11-2	-	-	TRBJ2-1	TGTGCCAGCAGCTTAGATTGGGCAGGGTACTACAATGAGCAGTTCTTC	CASSLDWAGYYNEQFF
TRBV5-1	few	TRBD1	TRBJ2-7	TGCGCCAGCAGCTTGGTCACAGGGGGCGTCTACGAGCAGTACTTC	CASSLVTGGVYEQYF
TRBV2	-	TRBD1	TRBJ1-1	TGTGCCAGCAGAGGGGACAGGGGGACGGGTGAAGCTTTCTTT	CASRGDRGTGEAFF
TRBV12-3/TRBV12-4	-	-	TRBJ2-7	TGTGCCAGCAGTTTTGGAGGGGACTCCTTCGAGCAGTACTTC	CASSFGGDSFEQYF
TRBV29-1	-	TRBD2	TRBJ2-3	TGCAGCGTTTTGAAACCAGCGGGGATCACAGATACGCAGTATTTT	CSVLKPAGITDTQYF
TRBV7-6	-	TRBD1	TRBJ2-7	TGTGCCAGCAGCCCAGGACAGGGTTGCCACGAGCAGTACTTC	CASSPGQGCHEQYF